Sequencing of this T cell receptor beta chain was carried out in a study of shared clonotypes between healthy human individuals (dated by TCRdb to 2018 to 2021). About the study as a whole: The cohort included three men and a couple of women between 18 and 49 years of age. For each donor, CD4 naive and CD4 memory were each given three plates, CD8 naive was given two plates, and CD8 memory was given one plate. The study deeply sequenced blood TCR repertoires of five healthy adults to estimate repertoire size and the extent of clonotype sharing between individuals. To increase sequencing depth and limit assay-specific biases, different laboratories used diverse techniques to prepare libraries and sequence TCR repertoires. Each donor's leukapheresis produced roughly between roughly 0.85 and 10 billion PBMCs. The investigation overall reported the following: Rarefaction of sorted-subset datasets indicated incomplete sequencing despite the large sequencing depth. Sharing across a few donors was observed for around 5% of naive CD4, over 3% of naive CD8, 2% to 2.5% of memory CD4, and around 0.4% of memory CD8 clonotypes. Sampling was restricted to blood, and TCR repertoires in tissues likely differ from the TCR repertoires found in blood. Compared with non-shared clonotypes, the clonotypes found in all four sorted-subset donors had higher generation probabilities. Naive subsets generally had larger estimated clonotype richness than memory subsets did. The genetic and exposure-history diversity represented was limited by the small number of donors. Pairwise subsampling led to the expectation that sequencing depth would affect the degree of clonotype sharing among donors.

Healthy HIV-negative adults with no recently reported acute infections or vaccinations were included as donors. All donors were Caucasian adults living in Nashville, Tennessee, USA. CD4+ T cells were enriched by magnetic negative selection, after which naive cells were positively selected on CD45RA and the negative fraction was taken as the memory subset. After blood collection by leukapheresis, PBMCs were isolated using Ficoll-Histopaque density gradient centrifugation and then cryopreserved in the vapor phase of liquid nitrogen. Purity and quantity of every magnetically sorted T cell population were checked by analytical flow cytometry. From each sorted fraction, genomic DNA was isolated and quantified by UV absorbance on a Nanodrop 2000c. Notes on this clone: The antigen it recognizes is unknown. No per-base quality is available; no much larger clone lies one base away.

Using the deep immunoSEQ assay, multiplex PCR amplified TCR CDR3 regions from genomic DNA. Extracted genomic DNA from each cell subset was distributed evenly across all wells of several immunoSEQ 96-well plates, and each plate was treated as a replicate. Each replicate PCR for sorted subsets received roughly 0.2 ug genomic DNA, equal to 28,000 or so T cell genomes. The purified libraries were quantified using a Qubit 3.0 fluorometer, sized with a Bioanalyzer 2100, and then quantified again using the KAPA Library Quantification kit. Each immunoSEQ 96-well plate was sequenced on its own single-read 150-cycle Illumina NextSeq 550 flow cell. In the authors' own workflow: Because the immunoSEQ output included only junctional sequences and no quality scores, the filtering could not be the same as the filtering used for full-length reads. To assign V/J genes and CDR3, sequences were annotated against IMGT germline references using PyIR, a Python wrapper for IgBLAST v1.9. Reads were filtered out if the reads had weak V/J assignments (E-value above 1e-6), no CDR3, stop codons, out-of-frame junctions, or ambiguous translated residues. V3J clonotypes were defined by identical inferred V gene, J gene, and CDR3 amino acid sequence. The percentage overlap between two repertoires was calculated by dividing the number of shared unique clonotypes by the size of the smaller repertoire. Repertoire richness was assessed with RTK rarefaction, the Chao1 estimator, and Recon v2.1 estimates of unobserved clonotypes. Generation probabilities for all TCRbeta clonotypes obtained by the gDNA method from a handful of donors were computed using OLGA. Entries here come from immuneACCESS through TCRdb and include only in-frame sequences with V and J called. Some clones fail to appear in such tables; in the studies checked, an unresolved V gene covers under half of the shortfall, and the cause of the remainder is unknown. V, J and clone size are those of that table, while D and trimming were read from the DNA. The sample table holds roughly 1 million clones, of which about 84% were seen once. In total, the top ten clones hold under 0.6% of the sample.

The sequenced sample was memory CD4+ T cells from PBMCs. The sample's cell subset or site label is to be understood as: CD45RA-negative fraction. This sequence was found in a man aged 18 to 29 in good health. Some clones in this sample may be carry-over from other donors' samples.

The nucleotides read TGCGCCAGCAGCCAAATGACCGGACAGGGGGCTGTCGAGCAGTACTTC. The encoded protein is CASSQMTGQGAVEQYF. The rearrangement joined TRBV4-1 to TRBJ2-7; TRBD1 lines up with 11 middle nucleotides. Relative to germline, V is missing 2 bases and J is missing 6 bases, with 9 bases of the junction outside any gene match. The germline V gene yields MGHRA for CDR1 and YSYEKL for CDR2. The CDR3, cysteine through phenylalanine, is 16 amino acids long. Only the CDR3 portion is preserved as DNA: 48 bases, with reading frame beginning at the first base.